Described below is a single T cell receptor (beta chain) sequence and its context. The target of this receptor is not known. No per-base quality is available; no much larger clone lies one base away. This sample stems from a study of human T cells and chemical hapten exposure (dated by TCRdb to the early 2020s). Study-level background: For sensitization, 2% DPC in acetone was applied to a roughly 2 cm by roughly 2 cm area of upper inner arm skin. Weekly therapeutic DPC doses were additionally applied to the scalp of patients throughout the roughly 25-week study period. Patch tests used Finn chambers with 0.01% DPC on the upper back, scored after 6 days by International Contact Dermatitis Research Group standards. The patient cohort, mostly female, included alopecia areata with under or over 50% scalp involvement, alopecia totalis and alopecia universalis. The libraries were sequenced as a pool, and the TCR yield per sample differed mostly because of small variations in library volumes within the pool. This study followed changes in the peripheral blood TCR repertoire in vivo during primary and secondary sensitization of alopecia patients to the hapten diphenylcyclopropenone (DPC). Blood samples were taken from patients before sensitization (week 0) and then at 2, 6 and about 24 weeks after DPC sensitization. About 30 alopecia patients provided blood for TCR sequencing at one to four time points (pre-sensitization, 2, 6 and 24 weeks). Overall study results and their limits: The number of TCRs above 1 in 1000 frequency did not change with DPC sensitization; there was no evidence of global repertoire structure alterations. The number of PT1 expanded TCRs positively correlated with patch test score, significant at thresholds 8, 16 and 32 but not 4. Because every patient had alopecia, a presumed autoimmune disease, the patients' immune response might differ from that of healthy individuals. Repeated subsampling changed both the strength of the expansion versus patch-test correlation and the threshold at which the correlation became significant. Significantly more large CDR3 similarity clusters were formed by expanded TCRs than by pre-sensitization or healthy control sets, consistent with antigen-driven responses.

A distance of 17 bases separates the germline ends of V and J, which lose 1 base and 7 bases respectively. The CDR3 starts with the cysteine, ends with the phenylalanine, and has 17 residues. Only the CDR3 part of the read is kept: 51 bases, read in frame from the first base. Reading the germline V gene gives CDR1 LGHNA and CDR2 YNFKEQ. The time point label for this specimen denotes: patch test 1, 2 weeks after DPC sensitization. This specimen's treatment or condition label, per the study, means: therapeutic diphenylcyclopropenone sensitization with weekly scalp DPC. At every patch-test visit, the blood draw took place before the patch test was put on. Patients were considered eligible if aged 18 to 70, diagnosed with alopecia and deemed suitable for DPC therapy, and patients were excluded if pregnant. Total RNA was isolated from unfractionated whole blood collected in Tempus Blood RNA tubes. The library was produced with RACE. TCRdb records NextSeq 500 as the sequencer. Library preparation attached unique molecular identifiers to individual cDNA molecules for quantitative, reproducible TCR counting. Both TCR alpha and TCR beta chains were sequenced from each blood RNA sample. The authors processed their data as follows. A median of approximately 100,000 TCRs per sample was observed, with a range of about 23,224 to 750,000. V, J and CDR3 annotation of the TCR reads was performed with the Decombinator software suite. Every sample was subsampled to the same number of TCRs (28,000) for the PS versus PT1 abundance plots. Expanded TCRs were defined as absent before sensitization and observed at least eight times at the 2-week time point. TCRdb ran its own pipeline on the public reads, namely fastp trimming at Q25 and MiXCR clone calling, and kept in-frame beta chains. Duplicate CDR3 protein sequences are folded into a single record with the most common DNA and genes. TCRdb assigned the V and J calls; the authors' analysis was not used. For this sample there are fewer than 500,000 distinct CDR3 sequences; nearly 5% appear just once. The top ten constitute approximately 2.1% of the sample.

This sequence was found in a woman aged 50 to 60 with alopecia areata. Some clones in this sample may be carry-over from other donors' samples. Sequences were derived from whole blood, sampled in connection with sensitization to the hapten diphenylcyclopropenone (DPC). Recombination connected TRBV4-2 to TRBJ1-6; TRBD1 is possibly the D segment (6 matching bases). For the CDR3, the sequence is CASSQANTGTRNSPLHF. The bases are TGTGCCAGCAGCCAAGCCAATACAGGGACCCGGAATTCACCCCTCCACTTT.